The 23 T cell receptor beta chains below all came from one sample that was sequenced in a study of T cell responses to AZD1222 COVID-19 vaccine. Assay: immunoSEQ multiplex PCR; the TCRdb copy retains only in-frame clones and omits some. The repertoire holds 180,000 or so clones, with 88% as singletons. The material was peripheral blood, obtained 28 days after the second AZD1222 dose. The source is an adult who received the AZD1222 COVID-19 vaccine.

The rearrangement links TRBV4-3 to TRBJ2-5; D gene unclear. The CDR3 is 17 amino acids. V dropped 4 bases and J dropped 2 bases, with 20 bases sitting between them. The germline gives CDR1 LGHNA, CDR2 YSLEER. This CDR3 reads CASSRQIEADPQETQYF. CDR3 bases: TGCGCCAGCAGCCGCCAGATCGAGGCAGACCCACAAGAGACCCAGTACTTC.

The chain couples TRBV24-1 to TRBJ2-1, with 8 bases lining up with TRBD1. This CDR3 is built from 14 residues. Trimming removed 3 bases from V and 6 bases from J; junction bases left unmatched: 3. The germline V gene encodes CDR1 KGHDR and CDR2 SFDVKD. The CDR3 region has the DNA TGTGCCACCAGTGATATAACAGGGGGCAATGAGCAGTTCTTC. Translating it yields CATSDITGGNEQFF.

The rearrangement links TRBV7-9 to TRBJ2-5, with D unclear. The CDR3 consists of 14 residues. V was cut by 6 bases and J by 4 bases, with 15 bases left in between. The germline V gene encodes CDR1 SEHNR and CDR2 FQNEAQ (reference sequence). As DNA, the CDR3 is TGTGCCAGCAGAGGGAATCTGATTGGAGAGACCCAGTACTTC. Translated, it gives CASRGNLIGETQYF.

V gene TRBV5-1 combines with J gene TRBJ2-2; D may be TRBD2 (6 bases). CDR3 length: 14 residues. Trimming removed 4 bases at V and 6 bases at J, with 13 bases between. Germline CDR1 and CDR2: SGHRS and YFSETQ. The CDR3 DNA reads TGCGCCAGCAGCGCAGAGGGACTTTCCGGGGAGCTGTTTTTT. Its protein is CASSAEGLSGELFF.

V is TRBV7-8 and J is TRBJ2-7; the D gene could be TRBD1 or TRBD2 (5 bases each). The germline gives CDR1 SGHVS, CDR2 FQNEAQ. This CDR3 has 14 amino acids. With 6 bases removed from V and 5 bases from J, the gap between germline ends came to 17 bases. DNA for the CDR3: TGTGCCAGCAGTTCTAGTGGGGGTCGCGACGAGCAGTACTTC. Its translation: CASSSSGGRDEQYF.

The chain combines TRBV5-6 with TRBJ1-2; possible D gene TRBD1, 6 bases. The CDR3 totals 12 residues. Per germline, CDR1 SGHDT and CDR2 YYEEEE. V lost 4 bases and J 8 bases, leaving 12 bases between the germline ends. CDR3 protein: CASSVGQPGYTF. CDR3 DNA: TGTGCCAGCAGCGTGGGACAACCCGGCTACACCTTC. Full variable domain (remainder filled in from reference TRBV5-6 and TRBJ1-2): DAGVTQSPTHLIKTRGQQVTLRCSPKSGHDTVSWYQQALGQGPQFIFQYYEEEERQRGNFPDRFSGHQFPNYSSELNVNALLLGDSALYLCASSVGQPGYTFGSGTRLTVV.

CDR3 bases: TGTGCCAGCAGCTCCTCGGGACAGGGGTATCAAGATACGCAGTATTTT. This sequence encodes CASSSSGQGYQDTQYF. The chain carries TRBV6-2 or TRBV6-3 and TRBJ2-3; 10 bases map to TRBD1. CDR3 length equals 16 residues. V shed 6 bases, J shed 5 bases, and the junction held 11 bases outside the gene matches. CDR1 and CDR2 from the germline V gene are MNHEY and SVGEGT.

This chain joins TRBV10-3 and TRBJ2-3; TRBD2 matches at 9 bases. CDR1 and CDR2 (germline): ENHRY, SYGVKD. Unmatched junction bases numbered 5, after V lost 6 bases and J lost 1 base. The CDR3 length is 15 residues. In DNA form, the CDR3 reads TGTGCCATCAGGGGGGTAGCGGGAGGCACAGATACGCAGTATTTT. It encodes CAIRGVAGGTDTQYF.

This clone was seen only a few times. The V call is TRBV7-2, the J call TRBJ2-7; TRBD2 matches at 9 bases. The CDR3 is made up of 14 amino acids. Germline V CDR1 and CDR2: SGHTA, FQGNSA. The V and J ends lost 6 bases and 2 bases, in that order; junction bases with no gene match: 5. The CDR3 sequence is CASRSTSGPYEQYF. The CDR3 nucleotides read TGTGCCAGCAGGTCGACTAGCGGACCCTACGAGCAGTACTTC.

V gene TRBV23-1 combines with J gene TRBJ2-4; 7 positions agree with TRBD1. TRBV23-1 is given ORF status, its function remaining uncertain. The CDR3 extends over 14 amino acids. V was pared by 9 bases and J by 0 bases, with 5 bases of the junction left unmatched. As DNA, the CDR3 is TGCGCCAGTGGGACAGACCTAGCCAAAAACATTCAGTACTTC. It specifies CASGTDLAKNIQYF.

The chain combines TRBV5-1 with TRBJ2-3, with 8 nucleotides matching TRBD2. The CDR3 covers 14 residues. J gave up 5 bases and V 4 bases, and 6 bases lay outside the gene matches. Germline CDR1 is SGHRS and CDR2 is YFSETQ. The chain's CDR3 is CASSPGGGQDTQYF. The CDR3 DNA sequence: TGCGCCAGCAGCCCCGGGGGGGGGCAAGATACGCAGTATTTT. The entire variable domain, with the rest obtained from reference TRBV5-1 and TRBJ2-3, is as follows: KAGVTQTPRYLIKTRGQQVTLSCSPISGHRSVSWYQQTPGQGLQFLFEYFSETQRNKGNFPGRFSGRQFSNSRSEMNVSTLELGDSALYLCASSPGGGQDTQYFGPGTRLTVL.

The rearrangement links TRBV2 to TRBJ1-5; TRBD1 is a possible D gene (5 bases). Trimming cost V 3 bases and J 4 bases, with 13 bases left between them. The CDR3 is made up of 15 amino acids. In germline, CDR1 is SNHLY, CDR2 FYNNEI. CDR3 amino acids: CASSEGSSGNQPQHF. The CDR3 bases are TGTGCCAGCAGTGAGGGTTCCTCAGGGAATCAGCCCCAGCATTTT.

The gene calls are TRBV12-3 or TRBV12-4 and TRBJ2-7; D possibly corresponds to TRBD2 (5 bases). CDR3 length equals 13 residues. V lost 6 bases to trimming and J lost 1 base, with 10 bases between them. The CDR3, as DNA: TGTGCCAGCAGGCGAGAGGGATCCTACGAGCAGTACTTC. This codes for CASRREGSYEQYF.

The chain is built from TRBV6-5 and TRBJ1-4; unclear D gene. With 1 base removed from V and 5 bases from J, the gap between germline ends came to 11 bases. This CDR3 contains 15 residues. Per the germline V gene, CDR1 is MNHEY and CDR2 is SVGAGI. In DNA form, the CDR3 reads TGTGCCAGCAGTTACTACTTGGCCCGAAATGAAAAACTGTTTTTT. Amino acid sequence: CASSYYLARNEKLFF.

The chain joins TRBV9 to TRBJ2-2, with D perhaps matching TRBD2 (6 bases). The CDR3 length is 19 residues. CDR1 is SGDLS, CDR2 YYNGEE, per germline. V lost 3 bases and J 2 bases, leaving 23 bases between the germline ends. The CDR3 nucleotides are TGTGCCAGCAGCGAAGGACTAACTGCAATCACATTCAACACCGGGGAGCTGTTTTTT. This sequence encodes CASSEGLTAITFNTGELFF.

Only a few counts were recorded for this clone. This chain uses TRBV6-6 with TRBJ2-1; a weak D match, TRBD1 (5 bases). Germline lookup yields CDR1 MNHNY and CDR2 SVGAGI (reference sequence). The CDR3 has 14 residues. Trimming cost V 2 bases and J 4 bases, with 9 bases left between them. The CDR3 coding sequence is TGTGCCAGCAGTTACCAGGGTTCTTACAATGAGCAGTTCTTC. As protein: CASSYQGSYNEQFF.

CDR3 in amino acids: CSASHSDFAGNEQFF. For the CDR3, the DNA is TGCAGTGCTAGTCATAGCGATTTTGCGGGCAATGAGCAGTTCTTC. The chain couples TRBV20-1 to TRBJ2-1, with D perhaps TRBD2 (5 bases). This CDR3 has 15 amino acids. Germline values: CDR1 DFQATT, CDR2 SNEGSKA (reference sequence). Trimming pared 3 bases from V and 6 bases from J, leaving 18 bases between.

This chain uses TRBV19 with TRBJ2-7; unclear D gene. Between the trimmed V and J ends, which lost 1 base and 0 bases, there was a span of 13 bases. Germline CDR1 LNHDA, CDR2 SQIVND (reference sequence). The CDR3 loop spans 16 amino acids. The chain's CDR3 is CASSIGLQRNSYEQYF. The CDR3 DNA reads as TGTGCCAGTAGTATAGGGCTGCAAAGAAACTCCTACGAGCAGTACTTC.

CDR3 nucleotides: TGCAGTGCTAACCAGCCCCAGCATTTT. Protein: CSANQPQHF. V and J are TRBV20-1 and TRBJ1-5, with D unresolved. V lost 4 bases, J lost 7 bases, and 2 bases lay in between. The CDR3 is 9 residues long. Germline assignment: CDR1 DFQATT and CDR2 SNEGSKA (reference sequence).

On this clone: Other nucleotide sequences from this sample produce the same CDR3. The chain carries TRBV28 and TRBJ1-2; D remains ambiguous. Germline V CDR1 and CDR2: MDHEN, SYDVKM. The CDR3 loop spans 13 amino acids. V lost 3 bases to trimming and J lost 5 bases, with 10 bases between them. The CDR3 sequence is CASSLGYRYGYTF. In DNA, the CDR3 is TGTGCCAGCAGTTTGGGGTATCGGTATGGCTACACCTTC.

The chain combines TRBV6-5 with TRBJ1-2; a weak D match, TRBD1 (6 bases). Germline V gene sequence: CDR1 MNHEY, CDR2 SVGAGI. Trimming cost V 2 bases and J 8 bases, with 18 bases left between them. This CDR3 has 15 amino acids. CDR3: CASSYHNREGLGYTF. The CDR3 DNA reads TGTGCCAGCAGTTACCACAACAGGGAGGGGTTGGGCTACACCTTC.

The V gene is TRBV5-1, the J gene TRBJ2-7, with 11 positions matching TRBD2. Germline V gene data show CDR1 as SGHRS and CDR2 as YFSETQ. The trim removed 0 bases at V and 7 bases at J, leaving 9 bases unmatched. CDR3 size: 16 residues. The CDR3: CASSLGLAGILREQYF. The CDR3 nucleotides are TGCGCCAGCAGCTTGGGACTAGCGGGAATTTTGCGTGAGCAGTACTTC.

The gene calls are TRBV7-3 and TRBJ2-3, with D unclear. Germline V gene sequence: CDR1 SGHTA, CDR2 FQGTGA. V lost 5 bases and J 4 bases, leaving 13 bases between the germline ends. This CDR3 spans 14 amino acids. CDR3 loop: CASSHREGPDTQYF. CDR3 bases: TGTGCCAGCAGCCACCGAGAAGGGCCAGATACGCAGTATTTT.